This TCR beta chain emerged from a study of shared clonotypes between healthy human individuals. Broader study findings: Represented diversity (both genetic and exposure-history) was limited by the small number of donors.

Regarding this clone: Its target is unknown.

The V gene's germline CDR1 is MDHEN and CDR2 SYDVKM. Trimming shortened V by 2 bases and J by 0 bases, and 11 bases separated the two germline ends. CDR3 size: 16 residues. The assay was immunoSEQ multiplex PCR, and TCRdb's table has in-frame clones only and misses some. Of fewer than 600,000 clones in the sample, around 79% were seen once. V and J are TRBV28 and TRBJ1-3, with D possibly matching TRBD1 (5 bases). The TCR sequence derives from a woman aged 40 to 50 in good health. Some clones in this sample may be carry-over from other donors' samples. Sequencing input: PBMCs. The CDR3 region is CASSLRGRGSGNTIYF. The DNA for the CDR3 is TGTGCCAGCAGTTTACGGGGTAGGGGCTCTGGAAACACCATATATTTT.